This paragraph covers one TCR beta chain sequence. This sample was included in a study of long-term antiretroviral therapy in people with HIV. Version v3.0 of the immunoSEQ assay was performed at survey level. The method was immunoSEQ multiplex PCR; TCRdb's version includes in-frame clones alone and lacks a portion of them. The profile covers around 34,000 clones, with roughly 80% appearing a single time and roughly 4.9% taken by the ten largest. Trimming at V came to 6 bases and at J to 1 base, leaving 6 bases not matched to a gene. The CDR3 contains 15 residues. The V gene's germline CDR1 is WNHNN and CDR2 SYGVQD (reference sequence). Donors needed at least one pre-ART PBMC sample plus at least two post-ART samples.

The V and J genes are TRBV10-1 and TRBJ2-7, with TRBD2 matching 10 bases. This TCR came from a man aged 18 to 29 with HIV. This material consisted of unsorted PBMCs, taken 1.5 years after starting antiretroviral therapy. For the CDR3, the DNA is TGCGCCAGCAGAGAGCGGGGGGGAGCGTCCTACGAGCAGTACTTC. Its protein is CASRERGGASYEQYF.